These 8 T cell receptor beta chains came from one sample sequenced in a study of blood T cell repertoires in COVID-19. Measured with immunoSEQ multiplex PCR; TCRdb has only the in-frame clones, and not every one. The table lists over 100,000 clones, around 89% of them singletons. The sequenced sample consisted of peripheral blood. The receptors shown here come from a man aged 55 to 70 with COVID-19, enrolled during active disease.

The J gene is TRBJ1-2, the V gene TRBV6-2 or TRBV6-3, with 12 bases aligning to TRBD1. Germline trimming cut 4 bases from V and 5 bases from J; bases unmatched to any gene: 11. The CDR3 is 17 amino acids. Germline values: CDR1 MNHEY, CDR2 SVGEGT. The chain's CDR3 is CASSSGTGGVKGYGYTF. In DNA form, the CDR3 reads TGTGCCAGCAGTTCCGGGACAGGGGGCGTGAAAGGGTATGGCTACACCTTC.

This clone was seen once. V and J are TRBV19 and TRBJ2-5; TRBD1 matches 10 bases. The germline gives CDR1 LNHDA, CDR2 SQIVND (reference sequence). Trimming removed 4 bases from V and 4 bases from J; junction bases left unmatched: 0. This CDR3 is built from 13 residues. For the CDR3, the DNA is TGTGCCAGTAGTAGGGACAGGGGAGAGACCCAGTACTTC. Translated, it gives CASSRDRGETQYF.

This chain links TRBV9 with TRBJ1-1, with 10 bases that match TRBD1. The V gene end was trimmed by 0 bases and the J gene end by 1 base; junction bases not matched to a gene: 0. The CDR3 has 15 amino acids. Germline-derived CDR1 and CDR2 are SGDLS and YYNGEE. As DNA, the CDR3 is TGTGCCAGCAGCGTAGGGACAGGGGGGAACACTGAAGCTTTCTTT. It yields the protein CASSVGTGGNTEAFF.

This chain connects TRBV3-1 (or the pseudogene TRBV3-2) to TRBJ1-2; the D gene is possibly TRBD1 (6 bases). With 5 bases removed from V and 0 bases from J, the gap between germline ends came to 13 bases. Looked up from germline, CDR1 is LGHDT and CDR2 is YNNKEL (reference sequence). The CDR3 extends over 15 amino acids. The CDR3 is CASSYGQLANYGYTF. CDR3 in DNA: TGTGCCAGCAGCTACGGACAGCTTGCTAACTATGGCTACACCTTC.

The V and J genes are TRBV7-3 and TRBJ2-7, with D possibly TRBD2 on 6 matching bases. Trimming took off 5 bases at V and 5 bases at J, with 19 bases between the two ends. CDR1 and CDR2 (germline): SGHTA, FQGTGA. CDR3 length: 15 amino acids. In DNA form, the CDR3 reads TGTGCCAGCAGCCTCATGGGGGGTGGTTTCAACGAGCAGTACTTC. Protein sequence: CASSLMGGGFNEQYF.

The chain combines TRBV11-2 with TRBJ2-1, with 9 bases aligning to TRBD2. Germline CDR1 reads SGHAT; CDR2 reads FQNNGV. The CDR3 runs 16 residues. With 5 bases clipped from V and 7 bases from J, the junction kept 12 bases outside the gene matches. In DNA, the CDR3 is TGTGCCAGCAGCCCCCGGGCTAGCGGGGTAAGGAATGAGCAGTTCTTC. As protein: CASSPRASGVRNEQFF. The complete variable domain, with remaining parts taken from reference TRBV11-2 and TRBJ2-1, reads EAGVAQSPRYKIIEKRQSVAFWCNPISGHATLYWYQQILGQGPKLLIQFQNNGVVDDSQLPKDRFSAERLKGVDSTLKIQPAKLEDSAVYLCASSPRASGVRNEQFFGPGTRLTVL.

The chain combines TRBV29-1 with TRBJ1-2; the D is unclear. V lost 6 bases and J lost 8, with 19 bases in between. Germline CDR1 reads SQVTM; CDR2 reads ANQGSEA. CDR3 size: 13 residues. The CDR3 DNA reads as TGCAGCGTATCCCGAACTGCTGTTTCAGGCTACACCTTC. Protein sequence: CSVSRTAVSGYTF.

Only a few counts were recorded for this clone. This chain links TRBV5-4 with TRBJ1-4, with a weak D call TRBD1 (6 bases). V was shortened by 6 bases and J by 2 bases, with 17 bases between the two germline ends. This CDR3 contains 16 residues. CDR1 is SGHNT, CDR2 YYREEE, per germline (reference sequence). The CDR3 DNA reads TGTGCCAGCACCTGGGGGGGCGCCGGCACTAATGAAAAACTGTTTTTT. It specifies CASTWGGAGTNEKLFF.